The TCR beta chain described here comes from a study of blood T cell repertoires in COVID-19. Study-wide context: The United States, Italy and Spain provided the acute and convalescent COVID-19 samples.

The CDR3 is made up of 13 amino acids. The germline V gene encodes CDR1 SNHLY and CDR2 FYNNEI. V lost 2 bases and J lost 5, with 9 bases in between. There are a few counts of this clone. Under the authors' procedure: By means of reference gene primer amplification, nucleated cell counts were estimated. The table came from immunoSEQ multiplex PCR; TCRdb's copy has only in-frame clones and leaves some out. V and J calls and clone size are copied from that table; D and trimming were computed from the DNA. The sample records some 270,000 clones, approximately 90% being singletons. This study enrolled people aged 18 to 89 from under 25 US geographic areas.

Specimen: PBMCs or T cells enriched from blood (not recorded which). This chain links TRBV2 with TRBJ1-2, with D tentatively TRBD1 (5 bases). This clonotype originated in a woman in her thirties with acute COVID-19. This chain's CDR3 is CASSERTLYGYTF. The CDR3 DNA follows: TGTGCCAGCAGTGAAAGGACACTTTATGGCTACACCTTC. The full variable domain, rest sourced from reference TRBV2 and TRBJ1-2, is EPEVTQTPSHQVTQMGQEVILRCVPISNHLYFYWYRQILGQKVEFLVSFYNNEISEKSEIFDDQFSVERPDGSNFTLKIRSTKLEDSAMYFCASSERTLYGYTFGSGTRLTVV.